This T cell receptor (beta chain) derives from a study of blood T cell repertoires in COVID-19. Study at large: Material from acute and convalescent COVID-19 was sourced from the United States, Italy and Spain. Sources were T cells, B-cell-depleted T cells, or PBMCs; the material itself was cDNA or gDNA.

This clone was found a few times. Per the study methods: Reference gene primer amplification gave nucleated cell count estimates. The data were produced by immunoSEQ multiplex PCR, yet TCRdb's version contains in-frame clones alone and is incomplete. The DNA gave D and trimming, while V, J and clone size come from that table. Found here are under 35,000 clones, roughly nine tenths of them singletons; the top ten hold 5% to 7%. Germline V lookup: CDR1 SGHDN, CDR2 FVKESK. The CDR3 contains 13 residues. The V end was cut by 1 base, the J end by 7 bases, with 8 bases between. This receptor was obtained from a human donor in a cohort sampled during active COVID-19. The genes are TRBV14 and TRBJ1-5; D gene ambiguous. The sequenced sample was peripheral blood. The CDR3: CASSQGYLQPQHF. As DNA, the CDR3 is TGTGCCAGCAGCCAAGGATACTTGCAGCCCCAGCATTTT.